This is a list of T cell receptor beta chains from one sample in a study of OX40 agonist ivuxolimab in advanced cancers. TCRdb keeps only in-frame clones here, not all; method: immunoSEQ multiplex PCR. This repertoire shows fewer than 70,000 clones, roughly 87% found once; its top ten account for just over 0.6%. Specimen: CD4+ or CD8+ T cells sorted from blood, collected in a trial of the OX40 agonist ivuxolimab. All receptors derive from an adult with an advanced solid tumor such as melanoma, head and neck, liver or kidney cancer. Each CDR3 is given with its conserved first and last residue. D genes are given only for firm matches. Clone size is given for some rows only: seen once, a few or many times, or a class if the clone is expanded.

>NA|TRBJ2-7|few|TRBV7-3|13
TGTGCCAGCAGCCAGGGGCCCGATCGCGAGCAGTACTTC
CASSQGPDREQYF
>NA|TRBJ2-3|NA|TRBV2|14
TGTGCCAGCAGCGTCGGGACAAACACAGATACGCAGTATTTT
CASSVGTNTDTQYF
>NA|TRBJ2-2|NA|TRBV29-1|13
TGCAGCGTTGACGAGGGGGCTGGCGGGGAGCTGTTCTTT
CSVDEGAGGELFF
>NA|TRBJ1-5|NA|TRBV19|15
TGTGCCAGTAGTATAGATACGGGACGCTCTCAGCCCCAGCATTTT
CASSIDTGRSQPQHF
>TRBD1|TRBJ1-2|NA|TRBV6-5|13
TGTGCCAGCAGTTATACAGGGGACTATGGCTACACCTTC
CASSYTGDYGYTF
>TRBD1|TRBJ1-2|few|TRBV30|13
TGTGCCTGGAGTGGACAGGGCGGTTACGGCTACACCTTC
CAWSGQGGYGYTF
>TRBD2|TRBJ2-5|NA|TRBV30|14
TGTGCCTGGGGGAAGGGTAGCGGGAGGGAGACCCAGTACTTC
CAWGKGSGRETQYF
>TRBD2|TRBJ2-2|NA|TRBV11-1|16
TGTGCCAGCAGCCCGGGACTAGCGGGAGGGACCGGGGAGCTGTTTTTT
CASSPGLAGGTGELFF
>NA|TRBJ1-4|NA|TRBV27|14
TGTGCCAGCAGTACGCTCGCCGGGGGTGAAAAACTGTTTTTT
CASSTLAGGEKLFF
>TRBD2|TRBJ2-7|once|TRBV5-1|14
TGCGCCAGCAGCCCCCGGACTAGCGACTACGAGCAGTACTTC
CASSPRTSDYEQYF
>TRBD2|TRBJ2-1|NA|TRBV5-4|14
TGTGCCAGCAGCCTGGGACTAGCGGGAGAGGAGCAGTTCTTC
CASSLGLAGEEQFF
>TRBD1|TRBJ1-4|NA|TRBV5-1|15
TGCGCCAGCAGCTGGGGGACAGGGGGCTTTGAAAAACTGTTTTTT
CASSWGTGGFEKLFF
>NA|TRBJ2-3|NA|TRBV29-1|15
TGCAGCGTAACAAACCGGGACCTACACACAGATACGCAGTATTTT
CSVTNRDLHTDTQYF
>NA|TRBJ1-6|NA|TRBV23-1|16
TGCGCCAGCCACCGGGGAATCCCCCCATATAATTCACCCCTCCACTTT
CASHRGIPPYNSPLHF
>NA|TRBJ2-3|NA|TRBV5-1|15
TGCGCCAGCAGCTTGGGGGGAGCCAGCACAGATACGCAGTATTTT
CASSLGGASTDTQYF
>TRBD2|TRBJ2-7|NA|TRBV5-1|14
TGCGCCAGCAGCTCTGGACTAGCCTCCTACGAGCAGTACTTC
CASSSGLASYEQYF
>NA|TRBJ2-2|NA|TRBV28|13
TGTGCCAGCGTTGCCGCGAACACCGGGGAGCTGTTTTTT
CASVAANTGELFF
>NA|TRBJ2-5|NA|TRBV11-3|12
TGTGCCAGCAGCAGGCCCCCAGAGACCCAGTACTTC
CASSRPPETQYF
>NA|TRBJ2-4|few|TRBV2|12
TGTGCCAGCAGTGAAGCCGGGGAAGGTATGGACTTC
CASSEAGEGMDF
>NA|TRBJ2-1|NA|TRBV7-2|14
TGTGCCAGCAGCGCCACGACTACAAGCGATGAGCAGTTCTTC
CASSATTTSDEQFF
>TRBD1|TRBJ2-7|once|TRBV19|14
TGTGCCAGTAGTATAGACGGGACAGGTCTCGAGCAGTACTTC
CASSIDGTGLEQYF
>TRBD2|TRBJ2-5|NA|TRBV5-6|15
TGTGCCAGCAGCGCTACCGGACTAGGCCAAGAGACCCAGTACTTC
CASSATGLGQETQYF
>TRBD1|TRBJ1-3|once|TRBV28|18
TGTGCCAGCACCTTGGGAGACAGGGGGAAAACCGCTGGAAACACCATATATTTT
CASTLGDRGKTAGNTIYF
>NA|TRBJ2-1|NA|TRBV27|14
TGTGCCAGCAGCAGACTTACAGGGAGCAATGAGCAGTTCTTC
CASSRLTGSNEQFF
>NA|TRBJ1-1|NA|TRBV20-1|11
TGCAGTGCTAGCGGGAACACTGAAGCTTTCTTT
CSASGNTEAFF
>TRBD2|TRBJ2-5|NA|TRBV7-8|13
TGTGCCAGCAGCTTGGGACTAGCGGAGACCCAGTACTTC
CASSLGLAETQYF
>TRBD2|TRBJ2-1|NA|TRBV6-9|18
TGTGCCAGCAACCCACCTCTTGTCGCGGGAGGGAGGTACAATGAGCAGTTCTTC
CASNPPLVAGGRYNEQFF
>NA|TRBJ2-2|NA|TRBV5-1|15
TGCGCCAGCAGCTTGGGGGACCAAGCCACCGGGGAGCTGTTTTTT
CASSLGDQATGELFF
>TRBD2|TRBJ2-2|few|TRBV5-1|16
TGCGCCAGCAGCTTGGTCGGCGGGAGTCGCACCGGGGAGCTGTTTTTT
CASSLVGGSRTGELFF
>TRBD2|TRBJ2-1|NA|TRBV5-1|14
TGCGCCAGCAGCTTGGCTAGCGGGTACAATGAGCAGTTCTTC
CASSLASGYNEQFF
>NA|TRBJ2-6|NA|TRBV6-5|15
TGTGCCAGCAGTCACAGGCTCTCTGGGGCCAACGTCCTGACTTTC
CASSHRLSGANVLTF
>TRBD2|TRBJ2-7|NA|TRBV7-8|16
TGTGCCAGCAGCCACCAAACTAGCGAGCTCACCTACGAGCAGTACTTC
CASSHQTSELTYEQYF
>NA|TRBJ1-5|NA|TRBV4-1|15
TGCGCCAGCAGCCAAGACCAGCGGAGCGATCAGCCCCAGCATTTT
CASSQDQRSDQPQHF
>NA|TRBJ2-7|NA|TRBV28|11
TGTGCCAGCAGTCCAAATTACGAGCAGTACTTC
CASSPNYEQYF
>NA|TRBJ2-4|NA|TRBV5-8|17
TGTGCCAGCAGCTGGGGAACGGGCTTAGGAGCCAAAAACATTCAGTACTTC
CASSWGTGLGAKNIQYF
>NA|TRBJ1-2|NA|TRBV19|13
TGTGCCAGTACCCGACACCTGACCCATGGCTACACCTTC
CASTRHLTHGYTF
>NA|TRBJ2-6|NA|TRBV5-1|16
TGCGCCAGCCGGCCAGGGAAGGCCTCTGGGGCCAACGTCCTGACTTTC
CASRPGKASGANVLTF
>NA|TRBJ1-5|NA|TRBV19|14
TGTGCCAGTAGTATGTTGGGTGGCAATCAGCCCCAGCATTTT
CASSMLGGNQPQHF
>NA|TRBJ1-1|once|TRBV18|15
TGTGCCAGCTCACCACAGGACAGTTTGAACACTGAAGCTTTCTTT
CASSPQDSLNTEAFF
>NA|TRBJ1-3|NA|TRBV9|16
TGTGCCAGCAGCGTAGGGGTGGGGTCCTCTGGAAACACCATATATTTT
CASSVGVGSSGNTIYF
>TRBD1|TRBJ2-7|NA|TRBV2|14
TGTGCCAGCAGTGAGACAGGGCCCACGCAGGAGCAGTACTTC
CASSETGPTQEQYF
>TRBD1|TRBJ1-1|few|TRBV5-1|14
TGCGCCAGCAGCTTGCTCAGGGGGTCCACTGAAGCTTTCTTT
CASSLLRGSTEAFF
>TRBD1|TRBJ1-2|NA|TRBV12-5|18
TGTGCTAGTGGTTTGGTAGCGGAGGGGGCTGTCCTAGGGTATGGCTACACCTTC
CASGLVAEGAVLGYGYTF
>TRBD2|TRBJ2-5|NA|TRBV7-3|15
TGTGCCAGCAGCCAATCGGGAGGCGATCGAGAGACCCAGTACTTC
CASSQSGGDRETQYF
>TRBD1|TRBJ1-2|once|TRBV11-3|13
TGTGCCAGCAGCTTAGTAGCAGGGGGAGGCTACACCTTC
CASSLVAGGGYTF
>NA|TRBJ1-1|NA|TRBV6-5|14
TGTGCCAGCAGTTACGGGCCGTGGAACACTGAAGCTTTCTTT
CASSYGPWNTEAFF
>NA|TRBJ2-3|NA|TRBV19|16
TGTGCCAGTAGTATAGATCGGGACCATCCAACAGATACGCAGTATTTT
CASSIDRDHPTDTQYF
>NA|TRBJ2-1|NA|TRBV6-6|11
TGTGCCAGCAGTTACTTCAATGAGCAGTTCTTC
CASSYFNEQFF